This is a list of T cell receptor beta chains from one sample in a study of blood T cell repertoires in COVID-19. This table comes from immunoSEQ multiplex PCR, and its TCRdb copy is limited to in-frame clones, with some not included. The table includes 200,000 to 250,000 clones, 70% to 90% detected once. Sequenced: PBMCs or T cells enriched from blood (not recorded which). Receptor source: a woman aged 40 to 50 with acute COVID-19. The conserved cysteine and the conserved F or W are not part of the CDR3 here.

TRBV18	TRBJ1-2	ASSPEDRPYGYT
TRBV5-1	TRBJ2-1	ASSLVGEPNEQF
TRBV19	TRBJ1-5	ASTPLGGNYQPQH
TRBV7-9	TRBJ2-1	ASSTGTRNEQF
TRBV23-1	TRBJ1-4	ASSQQMPCGEKLF
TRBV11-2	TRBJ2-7	ASSPPGTGHEQY
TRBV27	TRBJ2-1	ASSPPGQGFHNEQF
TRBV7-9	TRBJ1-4	ASSLANRVREKLF
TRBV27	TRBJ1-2	ASRLGGDYYYGYT
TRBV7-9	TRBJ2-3	ASSLVGGDTQY
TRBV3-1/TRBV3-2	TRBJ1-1	ASSQRRRWNTEAF
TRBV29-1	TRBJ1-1	SVVEGTNTEAF
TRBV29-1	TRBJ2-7	SVDGLAGVYEQY
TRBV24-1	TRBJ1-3	ATSDSSTGSGNTIY
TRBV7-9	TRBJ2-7	ASSGLAVYEQY
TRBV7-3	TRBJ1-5	ASSLLRLTRQPQH
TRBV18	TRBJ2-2	ASSPEYRGAGELF